The 26 T cell receptor beta chains in this list originate from one sample, sequenced in a study of cytomegalovirus exposure and HLA in healthy donors. The PCR had 60 Vbeta and 13 Jbeta primers. Some clones are missing from TCRdb's copy, which holds only in-frame ones; the method was immunoSEQ multiplex PCR. The table records 160,000 or so clones, roughly four fifths of them present only once. Specimen: PBMCs. These receptors all come from a man aged 45-65 years in good health and CMV-seropositive.

This clone was picked up one time. The rearrangement links TRBV18 to TRBJ1-6; maybe TRBD1 (5 bases). Trimming took off 3 bases at V and 6 bases at J, with 15 bases between the two ends. The CDR3 consists of 16 residues. Germline V lookup: CDR1 KGHSH, CDR2 LQKENI. The DNA of the CDR3 is TGTGCCAGCTCACCGTCCAGACAGAAATTTAATTCACCCCTCCACTTT. Translating it yields CASSPSRQKFNSPLHF.

The J gene is TRBJ2-7, the V gene TRBV2, with 8 bases fitting TRBD2. Germline V lookup: CDR1 SNHLY, CDR2 FYNNEI. The CDR3 runs to 14 residues. The J segment lost 5 bases and the V segment lost 2 bases, leaving 5 bases of the junction unmatched. CDR3 region: CASSEPSGLHEQYF. CDR3 in DNA: TGTGCCAGCAGTGAACCTAGCGGGTTGCACGAGCAGTACTTC.

For this clone: The junction differs from germline at one of its ends, possibly a read error. V usage is TRBV28 and J usage is TRBJ2-6; perhaps TRBD1 as D (5 bases). Per germline, CDR1 MDHEN and CDR2 SYDVKM. The CDR3 spans 17 residues. This chain's CDR3 is CTSSFTGLSSGANVLTF. The CDR3 nucleotides are TGTACCAGCAGTTTCACAGGCTTAAGCTCTGGGGCCAACGTCCTGACTTTC.

As concerns this clone: The germline gene is not matched at one end of the junction; a read error may be the cause. The genes are TRBV7-7 and TRBJ2-7; no reliable D call. Per the germline V gene, CDR1 is SSHAT and CDR2 is FNYEAQ (reference sequence). The CDR3 runs 14 residues. The CDR3 bases are TGTGCTAGCAGCTTGCGTTCGGGTAACTACGGGCAGTACTTC. Amino acids: CASSLRSGNYGQYF.

CDR3 residues: CSVEGDSKNIQYF. DNA for the CDR3: TGCAGCGTTGAGGGTGACAGCAAAAACATTCAGTACTTC. The V and J genes are TRBV29-1 and TRBJ2-4, with a possible D match to TRBD1 (5 bases). The CDR3 is 13 residues long. Trimming shortened V by 3 bases and J by 3 bases, and 9 bases separated the two germline ends. Germline V CDR1 and CDR2: SQVTM, ANQGSEA.

The rearrangement uses TRBV7-9 and TRBJ2-1, with D perhaps matching TRBD1 (5 bases). The CDR3 runs 15 residues. Germline V gives CDR1 SEHNR, CDR2 FQNEAQ (reference sequence). The ends were cut back, 7 bases at V and 0 bases at J, with 13 bases in the middle. CDR3 protein: CASTPRQSSYNEQFF. DNA of the CDR3: TGTGCCAGCACCCCCCGACAGAGCTCCTACAATGAGCAGTTCTTC.

Turning to this clone: At one end the junction does not follow the germline gene, possibly because of a read error. The V call is TRBV27, the J call TRBJ2-7, with 9 bases lining up with TRBD2. CDR3 length equals 17 residues. Germline V gene data show CDR1 as MNHEY and CDR2 as SMNVEV (reference sequence). The CDR3 bases are TGTGCCAACAGTTTGAGTGTGTTTGGCGGGAGGGCCATCGAGCAGTACTTC. Protein: CANSLSVFGGRAIEQYF.

The rearrangement joins TRBV7-9 to TRBJ1-1; maybe TRBD1 (5 bases). Germline assignment: CDR1 SEHNR and CDR2 FQNEAQ (reference sequence). The V end lost 2 bases, the J end lost 0 bases, and 10 bases lay between the germline ends. The CDR3 extends over 15 amino acids. As DNA, the CDR3 is TGTGCCAGCAGCTTATTAGGGGAAATGAACACTGAAGCTTTCTTT. Its translation is CASSLLGEMNTEAFF.

This chain links TRBV5-6 with TRBJ1-2, with D possibly TRBD1 on 5 matching bases. The CDR3 is 12 amino acids. CDR1 is SGHDT, CDR2 YYEEEE, per germline. V was cut by 4 bases and J by 7 bases, with 11 bases left in between. CDR3 in DNA: TGTGCCAGCAGCACCGGACAATTTGGCTACACCTTC. Translated: CASSTGQFGYTF.

The V gene is TRBV30, the J gene TRBJ1-3, with D unresolved. The CDR3 extends over 12 amino acids. The germline gives CDR1 GTSNPN, CDR2 SVGIG (reference sequence). V lost 5 bases and J lost 0, with 5 bases in between. CDR3: CAWENSGNTIYF. As DNA, the CDR3 is TGTGCCTGGGAGAACTCTGGAAACACCATATATTTT. The full variable domain, rest sourced from reference TRBV30 and TRBJ1-3, is SQTIHQWPATLVQPVGSPLSLECTVEGTSNPNLYWYRQAAGRGLQLLFYSVGIGQISSEVPQNLSASRPQDRQFILSSKKLLLSDSGFYLCAWENSGNTIYFGEGSWLTVV.

The chain couples TRBV29-1 to TRBJ2-1; D unclear. The germline CDR1 and CDR2 sequences are SQVTM and ANQGSEA. This CDR3 region has 11 residues. The V end was cut by 4 bases, the J end by 9 bases, with 10 bases between. Written as DNA, the CDR3 is TGCAGCGTTGGGAGTGTGGTTGAGCAGTTCTTC. This gives the protein CSVGSVVEQFF.

The chain recombines TRBV7-2 with TRBJ1-3; 7 bases fit TRBD1. V shed 0 bases, J shed 3 bases, and the junction held 5 bases outside the gene matches. From germline, CDR1 is SGHTA and CDR2 FQGNSA. This CDR3 contains 16 residues. The DNA of the CDR3 is TGTGCCAGCAGCTTAGCGCAGGGGGTAGTTGGAAACACCATATATTTT. Translating it yields CASSLAQGVVGNTIYF.

This clone appeared once. The V and J genes are TRBV15 and TRBJ2-4; a weak D match, TRBD2 (6 bases). In germline, CDR1 is LNHNV, CDR2 YYDKDF (reference sequence). This CDR3 is built from 15 residues. V lost 0 bases to trimming and J lost 6 bases, with 12 bases between them. In nucleotides, the CDR3 is TGTGCCACCAGCAGAGACAGACTGGGGGGAAACATTCAGTACTTC. As protein: CATSRDRLGGNIQYF.

The V call is TRBV19, the J call TRBJ1-1; weak D call: TRBD1 (6 bases). The V end was cut by 8 bases, the J end by 0 bases, with 10 bases between. Germline CDR1 and CDR2: LNHDA and SQIVND (reference sequence). The CDR3 is 13 residues long. Written as DNA, the CDR3 is TGTGCCAGTGCGACAGGAGTGAACACTGAAGCTTTCTTT. Protein product: CASATGVNTEAFF.

The genes are TRBV7-2 and TRBJ1-6, with 9 positions matching TRBD1. Losses at the gene ends were 5 bases for V and 9 bases for J; bases not matched to a gene: 8. Germline CDR1 SGHTA, CDR2 FQGNSA. CDR3 size: 15 residues. The CDR3 reads CASSGQTGGGSPLHF. CDR3 nucleotide sequence: TGTGCCAGCAGCGGCCAAACAGGGGGCGGTTCACCCCTCCACTTT. The whole variable domain, filled in from reference TRBV7-2 and TRBJ1-6, reads GAGVSQSPSNKVTEKGKDVELRCDPISGHTALYWYRQSLGQGLEFLIYFQGNSAPDKSGLPSDRFSAERTGGSVSTLTIQRTQQEDSAVYLCASSGQTGGGSPLHFGNGTRLTVT.

The chain couples TRBV9 to TRBJ1-2; TRBD1 is a possible D gene (6 bases). The CDR3 covers 15 residues. Germline CDR1 reads SGDLS; CDR2 reads YYNGEE. Trimming took off 0 bases at V and 2 bases at J, with 11 bases between the two ends. CDR3 sequence reads: CASSVEDRANYGYTF. The CDR3 DNA reads as TGTGCCAGCAGCGTAGAGGACAGAGCCAACTATGGCTACACCTTC.

The chain recombines TRBV5-6 with TRBJ1-2; D not resolved. The germline V gene encodes CDR1 SGHDT and CDR2 YYEEEE. The length of the CDR3 is 15 residues. Deletions cut 3 bases from V and 2 bases from J, with 14 bases between. In DNA, the CDR3 is TGTGCCAGCAGCTCCGGGGTTTTGGGGAACTATGGCTACACCTTC. This encodes CASSSGVLGNYGYTF.

The chain couples TRBV9 to TRBJ2-3, with D possibly TRBD2 on 5 matching bases. Germline CDR1 and CDR2: SGDLS and YYNGEE. The CDR3 totals 13 residues. V was clipped by 7 bases and J by 2 bases, with 11 bases between them. The CDR3 sequence: CASRGSYTDTQYF. The CDR3 region has the DNA TGTGCCAGCCGCGGGTCCTACACAGATACGCAGTATTTT.

The V and J genes are TRBV20-1 and TRBJ2-7, with 9 bases that match TRBD1. Trimming cost V 6 bases and J 6 bases; bases outside gene matches: 3. The germline gives CDR1 DFQATT, CDR2 SNEGSKA (reference sequence). The CDR3 is 11 residues long. For the CDR3, the DNA is TGCAGTGCCACGGACAGGGGCGAGCAGTACTTC. Translating it yields CSATDRGEQYF.

The CDR3 sequence: CASSPTGGIEAFF. DNA of the CDR3: TGTGCCAGCAGCCCCACAGGGGGCATTGAAGCTTTCTTT. V gene TRBV6-5 combines with J gene TRBJ1-1, with 9 bases lining up with TRBD1. CDR3 size: 13 residues. Looked up from germline, CDR1 is MNHEY and CDR2 is SVGAGI. With 6 bases clipped from V and 7 bases from J, the junction kept 6 bases outside the gene matches.

V and J are TRBV9 and TRBJ2-7; D perhaps matches TRBD2 (5 bases). Germline lookup yields CDR1 SGDLS and CDR2 YYNGEE. The germline V and J ends were trimmed by 4 bases and 6 bases, with 14 bases remaining between them. The CDR3 totals 13 residues. CDR3: CASSPRTGIEQYF. The CDR3 DNA is TGTGCCAGCAGCCCTAGGACGGGAATCGAGCAGTACTTC. Together with reference TRBV9 and TRBJ2-7, the CDR3 gives the full variable domain: DSGVTQTPKHLITATGQRVTLRCSPRSGDLSVYWYQQSLDQGLQFLIQYYNGEERAKGNILERFSAQQFPDLHSELNLSSLELGDSALYFCASSPRTGIEQYFGPGTRLTVT.

The chain uses TRBV7-2 and TRBJ2-5, with 9 bases lining up with TRBD1. The V and J ends lost 5 bases and 3 bases, in that order; junction bases with no gene match: 13. This CDR3 comprises 17 residues. The germline gives CDR1 SGHTA, CDR2 FQGNSA. The CDR3 sequence: CASSPAGGGQGKETQYF. CDR3 DNA: TGTGCCAGCAGCCCCGCCGGTGGAGGACAGGGGAAAGAGACCCAGTACTTC.

The rearrangement joins TRBV6-4 to TRBJ1-2, with D possibly being TRBD1 (6 bases). CDR3 length equals 15 residues. V lost 0 bases and J 7 bases, leaving 15 bases between the germline ends. Germline values: CDR1 MRHNA, CDR2 SNTAGT. Here the CDR3 reads CASSDSAGEVGGYTF. CDR3 DNA sequence: TGTGCCAGCAGTGACTCAGCAGGGGAAGTCGGTGGCTACACCTTC.

The rearrangement uses TRBV28 and TRBJ2-5, with D maybe TRBD1 (5 bases). Trimming took 5 bases from V and 9 from J, leaving 19 bases between them. The CDR3 runs to 14 residues. Germline assignment: CDR1 MDHEN and CDR2 SYDVKM. CDR3 nucleotide sequence: TGTGCCAGCAGTCCCACGATCCCAGGGTGGGCCCAGTACTTC. Protein sequence: CASSPTIPGWAQYF.

Worth noting for this clone: This sample also contains other DNA sequences that code for the same CDR3. The rearrangement joins TRBV6-5 to TRBJ2-7; maybe TRBD2 (6 bases). Germline V gene lookup returns CDR1 MNHEY and CDR2 SVGAGI. This CDR3 has 14 amino acids. V was pared by 2 bases and J by 3 bases, with 11 bases between. The CDR3 is CASSYGGGDYEQYF. The CDR3 nucleotides read TGTGCCAGCAGTTACGGTGGAGGGGACTACGAGCAGTACTTC.

The chain carries TRBV4-2 and TRBJ2-7; 9 nucleotides line up with TRBD2. With V trimmed by 0 bases and J by 0 bases, 9 bases remained unmatched. CDR3 size: 18 residues. Per germline, CDR1 LGHNA and CDR2 YNFKEQ. CDR3 protein: CASSQEWGSGGYSYEQYF. In nucleotides, the CDR3 is TGTGCCAGCAGCCAAGAGTGGGGTAGCGGGGGATACTCCTACGAGCAGTACTTC.